This TCR beta chain was observed in a study of T cell responses to AZD1222 COVID-19 vaccine. Study-level points and caveats: Spike-specific TCR breadth and depth were elevated following two AZD1222 doses. Spike regions recognized by vaccine-associated CD4 TCRs spanned the protein, led by 160-218 and 743-854.

Profiled with immunoSEQ multiplex PCR; TCRdb holds only in-frame clones, not every one. The sample records about 270,000 clones, 90% to 95% being singletons. The CDR3 has 15 amino acids. Trimming left V 0 bases short and J 7 bases short, with 14 bases between. CDR1 is SGHRS, CDR2 YFSETQ, per germline. This clone was seen just once. What it binds is not known. The source is an adult who received the AZD1222 COVID-19 vaccine. The genes are TRBV5-1 and TRBJ1-5; the D gene is possibly TRBD1 (5 bases). The sample consisted of peripheral blood, taken 28 days after the second AZD1222 dose. The CDR3 protein is CASSLAGDPSQPQHF. The CDR3 bases are TGCGCCAGCAGCTTGGCTGGGGACCCTTCCCAGCCCCAGCATTTT.